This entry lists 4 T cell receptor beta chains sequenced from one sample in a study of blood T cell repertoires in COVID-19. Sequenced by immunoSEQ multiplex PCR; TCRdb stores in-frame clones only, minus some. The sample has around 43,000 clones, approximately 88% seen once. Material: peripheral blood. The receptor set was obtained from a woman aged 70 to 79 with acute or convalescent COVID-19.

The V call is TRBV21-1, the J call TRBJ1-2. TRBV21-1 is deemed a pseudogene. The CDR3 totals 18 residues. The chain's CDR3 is CASSKPMIIRFPLYGYTF. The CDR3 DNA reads TGTGCCAGCAGCAAGCCGATGATTATCCGGTTCCCTCTCTATGGCTACACCTTC.

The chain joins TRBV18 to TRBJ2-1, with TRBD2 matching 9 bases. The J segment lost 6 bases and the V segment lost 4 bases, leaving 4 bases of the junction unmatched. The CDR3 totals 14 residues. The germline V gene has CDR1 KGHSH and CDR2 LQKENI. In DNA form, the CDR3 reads TGTGCCAGCTCACGGGGACTAGCAGCCAATGAGCAGTTCTTC. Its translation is CASSRGLAANEQFF.

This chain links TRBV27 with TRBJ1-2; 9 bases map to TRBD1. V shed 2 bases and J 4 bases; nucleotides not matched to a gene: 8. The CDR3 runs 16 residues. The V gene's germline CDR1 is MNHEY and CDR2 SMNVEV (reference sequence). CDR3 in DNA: TGTGCCAGCAGTTTAGGGACAGGGCCGTCAAGCTATGGCTACACCTTC. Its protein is CASSLGTGPSSYGYTF.

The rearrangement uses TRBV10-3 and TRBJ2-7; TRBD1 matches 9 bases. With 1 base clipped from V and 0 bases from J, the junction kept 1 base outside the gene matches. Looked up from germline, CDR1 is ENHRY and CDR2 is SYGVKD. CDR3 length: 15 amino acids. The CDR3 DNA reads TGTGCCATCAGTGAGTTGGGACAGGGCTCCTACGAGCAGTACGTC. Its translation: CAISELGQGSYEQYV.